Given below is one T cell receptor (beta chain) in context. CDR3 length: 16 residues. V gave up 5 bases and J gave up 8 bases; unmatched junction bases: 14. CDR1 and CDR2 from the germline V gene are SGHNT and YENEEA. The assay was immunoSEQ multiplex PCR, and TCRdb's table has in-frame clones only and misses some. The sample records around 100,000 clones, about 80% being singletons. The sample comes from a study of blood T cell repertoires in COVID-19. Study information: Samples representing acute and convalescent COVID-19 were sourced from the United States, Italy and Spain.

This chain uses TRBV11-3 with TRBJ2-3; TRBD2 agrees at 9 bases. Input material: peripheral blood. The receptor was derived from a man aged 65 to 79 with active or convalescent COVID-19. CDR3 bases: TGTGCCAGCAGCCCCAGAACGGCGGGAGGGCCAGGTACGCAGTATTTT. This encodes CASSPRTAGGPGTQYF.